This T cell receptor beta chain was sequenced for a study of cytomegalovirus exposure and HLA in healthy donors. Overall study findings and caveats: In an earlier analysis, productive rearrangement rates for most beta V segments clustered near 87% or 30%.

To note about this clone: Its antigen is unidentified.

The primer mix had 60 Vbeta and 13 Jbeta primers. The repertoire was sequenced with immunoSEQ multiplex PCR; TCRdb's copy has only in-frame clones and lacks some. The data hold 100,000 to 150,000 clones, with 80% to 90% observed a single time. Trimming shortened V by 1 base and J by 4 bases, and 21 bases separated the two germline ends. CDR1 is MDHEN, CDR2 SYDVKM, per germline. The CDR3 extends over 18 amino acids. The receptor was isolated from a woman between 18 and 29 years old in good health and CMV-seropositive. Specimen: PBMCs. V is TRBV28 and J is TRBJ2-3, with D tentatively TRBD2 (6 bases). The CDR3 reads CASSLSPWRGEFSDTQYF. The DNA of the CDR3 is TGTGCCAGCAGTTTATCCCCGTGGAGGGGAGAGTTCTCAGATACGCAGTATTTT.